What follows describes a single T cell receptor beta chain. The data are from a study of blood T cell repertoires in COVID-19. Whole-study context: Specimens from acute and convalescent COVID-19 originated in the United States, Italy and Spain. The cDNA or gDNA used as material had been derived from T cells, B-cell-depleted T cells, or PBMCs.

CDR3 length: 15 amino acids. CDR1 is KGHDR, CDR2 SFDVKD, per germline. Between the trimmed V and J ends, which lost 4 bases and 8 bases, there was a span of 17 bases. In the original workflow: By means of reference gene primer amplification, nucleated cell counts were estimated. Only in-frame clones appear in the TCRdb table, and some are missing; sequencing was by immunoSEQ multiplex PCR. That table supplies the V and J calls and clone size; D and trimming were determined from the DNA. The data contain over 250,000 clones, under 90% of them singletons. The chain uses TRBV24-1 and TRBJ2-1; weak D call: TRBD1 (6 bases). This clonotype was obtained from a woman between 45 and 60 years old who had recovered from COVID-19. The sample comprised peripheral blood. This chain's CDR3 is CATSDTDSFGDEQFF. The DNA of the CDR3 is TGTGCCACCAGTGACACGGACAGCTTTGGAGATGAGCAGTTCTTC.